Presented here are 20 T cell receptor beta chains from one specimen sequenced in a study of cytomegalovirus exposure and HLA in healthy donors. The PCR contained 60 Vbeta and 13 Jbeta primers. Some clones are missing from TCRdb's copy, which holds only in-frame ones; the method was immunoSEQ multiplex PCR. The repertoire holds around 210,000 clones, approximately 84% seen once, with 0.24% in the top ten. The sample comprised PBMCs. The source is a girl aged 2-9 years in good health and CMV-seronegative.

This chain joins TRBV19 and TRBJ1-2, with 8 bases identical to TRBD1. The CDR3 consists of 13 residues. Germline CDR1 and CDR2: LNHDA and SQIVND (reference sequence). Losses at the gene ends were 7 bases for V and 5 bases for J; bases not matched to a gene: 6. CDR3 DNA sequence: TGTGCCAGTACCCCGGGACAGGTGTATGGCTACACCTTC. Translating it yields CASTPGQVYGYTF.

V is TRBV10-3 and J is TRBJ2-5; 11 nucleotides match TRBD2. The CDR3 runs to 15 residues. V trimming: 6 bases; J trimming: 5 bases; junction bases outside the gene matches: 8. CDR1 ENHRY and CDR2 SYGVKD come from the germline V gene. CDR3 sequence (DNA): TGTGCCATCAGCCCGACTAGCGGGAAAGGGGAGACCCAGTACTTC. Translation: CAISPTSGKGETQYF.

The genes are TRBV29-1 and TRBJ2-1, with D possibly being TRBD1 (7 bases). The V gene's germline CDR1 is SQVTM and CDR2 ANQGSEA. This CDR3 comprises 13 residues. V gave up 3 bases and J gave up 8 bases, with 14 bases separating them. The CDR3 DNA is TGCAGCGTTGAGGGTGGAGGGGGCTATGAGCAGTTCTTC. Its protein product is CSVEGGGGYEQFF.

V usage is TRBV11-2 and J usage is TRBJ2-7; TRBD1 agrees at 8 bases. V dropped 2 bases and J dropped 4; count of bases not matched to a gene: 1. The CDR3 spans 13 residues. From germline, CDR1 is SGHAT and CDR2 FQNNGV. The CDR3 is CASSLQGAYEQYF. CDR3 sequence (DNA): TGTGCCAGCAGCTTACAGGGGGCGTACGAGCAGTACTTC.

This chain uses TRBV7-2 with TRBJ2-1, with 8 nucleotides matching TRBD1. With V trimmed by 1 base and J by 9 bases, 11 bases remained unmatched. The CDR3 is 16 amino acids. CDR1 and CDR2 (germline): SGHTA, FQGNSA. The CDR3 DNA reads as TGTGCCAGCAGCTTAGAACAGGGGGTCGGTGTCGGTGAGCAGTTCTTC. Protein sequence: CASSLEQGVGVGEQFF.

This rearrangement joins TRBV6-4 to TRBJ2-1, with D possibly matching TRBD1 (5 bases). This CDR3 contains 15 residues. Trimming took 5 bases from V and 0 from J, leaving 11 bases between them. Germline lookup yields CDR1 MRHNA and CDR2 SNTAGT. The CDR3 nucleotides read TGTGCCAGCAGTCTACAGGTATCCTCCTACAATGAGCAGTTCTTC. The encoded protein is CASSLQVSSYNEQFF.

The genes are TRBV7-9 and TRBJ2-7; 10 bases line up with TRBD1. Germline assignment: CDR1 SEHNR and CDR2 FQNEAQ (reference sequence). With V trimmed by 5 bases and J by 6 bases, 10 bases remained unmatched. This CDR3 has 15 amino acids. CDR3 protein: CASSARDRGAIEQYF. The CDR3 DNA reads TGTGCCAGCAGCGCCCGGGACAGGGGTGCTATCGAGCAGTACTTC. Complete variable domain (other parts from reference TRBV7-9 and TRBJ2-7): DTGVSQNPRHKITKRGQNVTFRCDPISEHNRLYWYRQTLGQGPEFLTYFQNEAQLEKSRLLSDRFSAERPKGSFSTLEIQRTEQGDSAMYLCASSARDRGAIEQYFGPGTRLTVT.

This clone was found a few times. The chain combines TRBV19 with TRBJ1-2, with D perhaps TRBD1 (6 bases). This CDR3 comprises 16 residues. Trimming removed 0 bases from V and 5 bases from J, with 16 bases in between. Looked up from germline, CDR1 is LNHDA and CDR2 is SQIVND (reference sequence). CDR3 loop: CASSIDVAAGDYGYTF. Here the CDR3 DNA reads TGTGCCAGTAGTATAGATGTGGCCGCAGGGGATTATGGCTACACCTTC.

This rearrangement joins TRBV7-9 to TRBJ2-1, with D possibly TRBD2 on 5 matching bases. Germline V lookup: CDR1 SEHNR, CDR2 FQNEAQ (reference sequence). CDR3 length: 13 amino acids. Trimming removed 5 bases at V and 9 bases at J, with 14 bases between. Written as DNA, the CDR3 is TGTGCCAGCAGCCCCACGAGAGGACTTGAGCAGTTCTTC. Its protein product is CASSPTRGLEQFF. Filled out from reference TRBV7-9 and TRBJ2-1, the complete variable domain reads DTGVSQNPRHKITKRGQNVTFRCDPISEHNRLYWYRQTLGQGPEFLTYFQNEAQLEKSRLLSDRFSAERPKGSFSTLEIQRTEQGDSAMYLCASSPTRGLEQFFGPGTRLTVL.

The genes are TRBV13 and TRBJ2-1, with TRBD2 identical over 14 bases. The CDR3 is made up of 14 amino acids. CDR1 PRHDT and CDR2 FYEKMQ come from the germline V gene (reference sequence). V shed 4 bases, J shed 9 bases, and the junction held 2 bases outside the gene matches. The DNA for the CDR3 is TGTGCCAGCAGCTCGGGACTAGCGGGGGTTGAGCAGTTCTTC. Translating it yields CASSSGLAGVEQFF.

This clone was seen once. The gene calls are TRBV10-2 and TRBJ2-7; 9 nucleotides align to TRBD2. The CDR3 sequence is 16 residues long. V shed 4 bases, J shed 5 bases, and the junction held 12 bases outside the gene matches. Per germline, CDR1 WSHSY and CDR2 SAAADI. The CDR3 spells CASSVLRGGLGDEQYF. CDR3 DNA: TGCGCCAGCAGTGTCCTGCGGGGGGGCCTGGGCGACGAGCAGTACTTC.

The rearrangement uses TRBV30 and TRBJ2-2; D not certain. This CDR3 comprises 13 residues. The V end lost 7 bases, the J end lost 4 bases, and 13 bases lay between the germline ends. Germline values: CDR1 GTSNPN, CDR2 SVGIG (reference sequence). The CDR3 DNA reads TGTGCCTTCCCTGCGGAGCTCACCGGGGAGCTGTTTTTT. It specifies CAFPAELTGELFF. Based on the CDR3 plus reference TRBV30 and TRBJ2-2, the full variable domain is SQTIHQWPATLVQPVGSPLSLECTVEGTSNPNLYWYRQAAGRGLQLLFYSVGIGQISSEVPQNLSASRPQDRQFILSSKKLLLSDSGFYLCAFPAELTGELFFGEGSRLTVL.

In nucleotides, the CDR3 is TGTGCCAGCAGCGACAGGTACTATGGCTACACCTTC. This encodes CASSDRYYGYTF. This chain uses TRBV13 with TRBJ1-2, with a tentative D call TRBD1 (6 bases). V was trimmed by 5 bases and J by 3 bases, leaving 7 bases between them. The CDR3 is 12 amino acids. Germline loops: CDR1 PRHDT, CDR2 FYEKMQ (reference sequence).

This clone was observed a few times. The chain joins TRBV9 to TRBJ1-4; possibly TRBD1 for D (6 bases). Germline assignment: CDR1 SGDLS and CDR2 YYNGEE. Deletions cut 4 bases from V and 8 bases from J, with 15 bases between. This CDR3 has 14 residues. CDR3 bases: TGTGCCAGCAGCCGGTTGGGGGCAGGAGAAAAACTGTTTTTT. It yields the protein CASSRLGAGEKLFF.

The V gene is TRBV4-1, the J gene TRBJ1-1; TRBD1 matches at 7 bases. The J segment lost 4 bases and the V segment lost 3 bases, leaving 5 bases of the junction unmatched. From germline, CDR1 is MGHRA and CDR2 YSYEKL. There are 14 residues in the CDR3. CDR3 bases: TGCGCCAGCAGCCACGGACAGGTAGGCACTGAAGCTTTCTTT. This translates into CASSHGQVGTEAFF.

The chain combines TRBV6-1 with TRBJ2-1, with 11 positions matching TRBD2. Germline CDR1 MNHNS, CDR2 SASEGT. After removal of 8 bases from V and 7 bases from J, the junction contained 10 bases not matched to a gene. CDR3 size: 15 residues. The CDR3 here is CASLTSGSFTNEQFF. In nucleotides, the CDR3 is TGTGCCAGCCTAACTAGCGGGAGTTTCACTAATGAGCAGTTCTTC.

About this clone itself: Distinct nucleotide sequences in the sample also encode this CDR3. The rearrangement uses TRBV6-6 and TRBJ2-5; D is ambiguous. Trimming cost V 2 bases and J 5 bases, with 3 bases left between them. The CDR3 consists of 11 residues. In germline, CDR1 is MNHNY, CDR2 SVGAGI (reference sequence). CDR3 sequence reads: CASSYRETQYF. The CDR3 bases are TGTGCCAGCAGTTACCGGGAGACCCAGTACTTC.

The V gene is TRBV6-6, the J gene TRBJ1-1; D remains unclear. Trimming left V 2 bases short and J 2 bases short, with 6 bases between. Germline CDR1 is MNHNY and CDR2 is SVGAGI (reference sequence). The CDR3 consists of 13 residues. CDR3 loop: CASSYGGNTEAFF. The CDR3 DNA is TGTGCCAGCAGTTACGGCGGTAACACTGAAGCTTTCTTT.

This chain connects TRBV5-1 to TRBJ2-3, with D tentatively TRBD2 (5 bases). Trimming removed 4 bases from V and 3 bases from J, with 12 bases in between. The CDR3 spans 14 residues. CDR1 SGHRS and CDR2 YFSETQ come from the germline V gene. CDR3 sequence reads: CASSLTRKTDTQYF. The CDR3 region has the DNA TGCGCCAGCAGCCTCACTAGGAAGACAGATACGCAGTATTTT.

The CDR3 DNA reads as TGTGCCAGCAGCTACAGGGGGGCGAACACTGAAGCTTTCTTT. This gives the protein CASSYRGANTEAFF. The genes are TRBV11-2 and TRBJ1-1; TRBD1 matches at 8 bases. The junction had 2 bases not matched to a gene; V was cut back by 4 bases and J by 1 base. CDR1 and CDR2 (germline): SGHAT, FQNNGV. The CDR3 has 14 amino acids.